Sequencing of this T cell receptor (beta chain) was carried out in a study of shared clonotypes between healthy human individuals. Terminally differentiated effector memory CD45RA+ cells were excluded by CCR7 positive selection of CD45RO-negative cells. This clone showed up just once. Its antigen is not identified. Study-level points and caveats: Rarefaction indicated that sorted-subset sequencing remained incomplete although depth was large.

V was pared by 7 bases and J by 3 bases, with 8 bases between. Germline values: CDR1 SQVTM, CDR2 ANQGSEA. This CDR3 has 11 residues. The deep-level immunoSEQ assay was used. Genomic DNA per cell subset filled all wells of several immunoSEQ plates. When replicate PCRs were run on sorted subsets, they used 200 ng DNA, tens of thousands of T cell genomes. Produced via immunoSEQ multiplex PCR; TCRdb's table is partial and in-frame only. The data contain about 2.1 million clones, 90% to 95% of them singletons. Sequenced input: naive CD8+ T cells from PBMCs. This TCR was sampled from a man between 18 and 35 years old in good health. Some clones in this sample may be carry-over from other donors' samples. This rearrangement joins TRBV29-1 to TRBJ2-3; D remains ambiguous. The CDR3 region has the DNA TGCAGCGGGATTGGGACAGATACGCAGTATTTT. It codes for CSGIGTDTQYF.